Each of the 32 T cell receptor beta chains below was sequenced from the same sample in a study of blood T cell repertoires in COVID-19. Assay used: immunoSEQ multiplex PCR; TCRdb lists only in-frame clones, some missing. This sample carries approximately 180,000 clones, more than 75% of them seen once, and the ten largest clones take about a sixth. Sequenced sample: PBMCs or T cells enriched from blood (not recorded which). All receptors derive from a woman in her forties or fifties with acute COVID-19.

This clone was seen only once. The gene calls are TRBV9 and TRBJ1-6, with TRBD1 as a possible D gene (5 bases). V lost 2 bases to trimming and J lost 1 base, with 10 bases between them. CDR1 is SGDLS, CDR2 YYNGEE, per germline. This CDR3 contains 16 residues. The CDR3 DNA is TGTGCCAGCAGCGTCAGGGATAGTTCCTATAATTCACCCCTCCACTTT. Residues: CASSVRDSSYNSPLHF.

This clone came up a few times. CDR3 DNA sequence: TGTGCCAGCCGGGACTCTCCCTGGGATGAGCAGTTCTTC. The encoded protein is CASRDSPWDEQFF. The chain joins TRBV2 to TRBJ2-1; D may be TRBD2 (6 bases). Trimming left V 8 bases short and J 8 bases short, with 16 bases between. The CDR3 runs 13 residues. The germline gives CDR1 SNHLY, CDR2 FYNNEI.

The genes are TRBV5-7 and TRBJ2-7; 9 nucleotides align to TRBD2. TRBV5-7 is classed as an ORF, of uncertain function. This CDR3 is 19 amino acids long. V was pared by 0 bases and J by 3 bases, with 16 bases of the junction left unmatched. In DNA, the CDR3 is TGTGCCAGCAGCTTGGCCAGCGGGGGGTTGGAACTTCGGGGCTACGAGCAGTACGTC. Its protein is CASSLASGGLELRGYEQYV.

Ten or more counts support this clone. This CDR3 is also generated by other DNA sequences in the sample. The rearrangement joins TRBV6-4 to TRBJ2-2; 9 bases match TRBD1. Unmatched junction bases numbered 4, after V lost 6 bases and J lost 5 bases. Germline lookup yields CDR1 MRHNA and CDR2 SNTAGT. The CDR3 consists of 14 residues. The chain's CDR3 is CASRQGAETGELFF. The DNA of the CDR3 is TGTGCCAGCAGACAGGGGGCTGAAACCGGGGAGCTGTTTTTT.

This clone turned up a few times. The J gene is TRBJ1-1, the V gene TRBV7-9; unclear D gene. The CDR3 runs 14 residues. Germline V gives CDR1 SEHNR, CDR2 FQNEAQ (reference sequence). The V end lost 7 bases, the J end lost 7 bases, and 19 bases lay between the germline ends. The CDR3 spells CASTELRSGNEAFF. The CDR3 region has the DNA TGTGCCAGCACCGAGCTTAGATCCGGGAATGAAGCTTTCTTT.

The gene calls are TRBV30 and TRBJ1-6; possibly TRBD1 for D (6 bases). Per the germline V gene, CDR1 is GTSNPN and CDR2 is SVGIG (reference sequence). The CDR3 consists of 12 residues. V dropped 3 bases and J dropped 6 bases, with 6 bases sitting between them. The CDR3 nucleotides read TGTGCCTGGAGGGGGGCTAATTCACCCCTCCACTTT. The encoded protein is CAWRGANSPLHF.

This clone showed up just once. The chain uses TRBV7-2 and TRBJ1-3; 7 bases map to TRBD1. The germline gives CDR1 SGHTA, CDR2 FQGNSA. This CDR3 has 15 amino acids. V dropped 1 base and J dropped 4; count of bases not matched to a gene: 4. DNA for the CDR3: TGTGCCAGCAGCTTAGGTGGGACAGTGGGAAACACCATATATTTT. This encodes CASSLGGTVGNTIYF.

V and J are TRBV30 and TRBJ1-4, with 7 bases fitting TRBD1. This CDR3 comprises 14 residues. V gave up 4 bases and J gave up 8 bases; unmatched junction bases: 10. Germline CDR1 GTSNPN, CDR2 SVGIG (reference sequence). The CDR3 nucleotides read TGTGCCTGGACCCCCGACAGGGTCGGCGAAAAACTGTTTTTT. It encodes CAWTPDRVGEKLFF.

The CDR3 here is CASSLQGDGYTF. The CDR3 DNA is TGCGCCAGCAGCCTACAGGGGGATGGCTACACCTTC. This chain connects TRBV4-1 to TRBJ1-2; 8 nucleotides align to TRBD1. CDR3 length: 12 residues. Germline CDR1 and CDR2: MGHRA and YSYEKL. The ends lost 4 bases at V and 6 bases at J; junction bases unmatched: 1.

The rearrangement uses TRBV12-3 or TRBV12-4 and TRBJ2-5; TRBD2 matches 8 bases. J was trimmed by 7 bases and V by 3 bases; bases with no gene match: 1. This CDR3 contains 12 residues. Written as DNA, the CDR3 is TGTGCCAGCAGTTTGCGGGAGGTGACCCAGTACTTC. Its translation is CASSLREVTQYF.

The V call is TRBV5-1, the J call TRBJ2-3; no firm D call. CDR1 and CDR2 from the germline V gene are SGHRS and YFSETQ. The V gene lost 5 bases and the J gene lost 0 bases, with 7 bases spanning the gap. CDR3 length: 13 amino acids. The CDR3 DNA follows: TGCGCCAGCAGTGATACTAGCACAGATACGCAGTATTTT. It translates to CASSDTSTDTQYF. Full variable domain (outside the CDR3, taken from reference TRBV5-1 and TRBJ2-3): KAGVTQTPRYLIKTRGQQVTLSCSPISGHRSVSWYQQTPGQGLQFLFEYFSETQRNKGNFPGRFSGRQFSNSRSEMNVSTLELGDSALYLCASSDTSTDTQYFGPGTRLTVL.

The chain joins TRBV19 to TRBJ2-3, with TRBD1 identical over 10 bases. Unmatched junction bases numbered 7, after V lost 4 bases and J lost 3 bases. The CDR3 contains 16 residues. The germline CDR1 and CDR2 sequences are LNHDA and SQIVND (reference sequence). CDR3 region: CASSRLRDRGTDTQYF. The DNA for the CDR3 is TGTGCCAGTAGTAGGCTGAGGGACAGGGGTACAGATACGCAGTATTTT. The full variable domain, its missing parts supplied by reference TRBV19 and TRBJ2-3, is DGGITQSPKYLFRKEGQNVTLSCEQNLNHDAMYWYRQDPGQGLRLIYYSQIVNDFQKGDIAEGYSVSREKKESFPLTVTSAQKNPTAFYLCASSRLRDRGTDTQYFGPGTRLTVL.

The chain uses TRBV5-4 and TRBJ1-4; 8 nucleotides line up with TRBD1. Germline V lookup: CDR1 SGHNT, CDR2 YYREEE (reference sequence). The ends lost 4 bases at V and 4 bases at J; junction bases unmatched: 3. This CDR3 region has 14 residues. The CDR3 DNA follows: TGTGCCAGCAGCGTGGACAGGGTTAATGAAAAACTGTTTTTT. Its translation is CASSVDRVNEKLFF.

The chain couples TRBV19 to TRBJ1-5; a possible D gene is TRBD1 (5 bases). Germline V gene lookup returns CDR1 LNHDA and CDR2 SQIVND (reference sequence). The germline V and J ends were trimmed by 1 base and 2 bases, with 9 bases remaining between them. This CDR3 has 15 residues. Here the CDR3 DNA reads TGTGCCAGTAGTATAGGGGGGGGAGGCAATCAGCCCCAGCATTTT. It encodes CASSIGGGGNQPQHF.

This clone was seen a single time. The V gene is TRBV27, the J gene TRBJ1-1; D not certain. Looked up from germline, CDR1 is MNHEY and CDR2 is SMNVEV (reference sequence). This CDR3 has 14 amino acids. The V gene lost 5 bases and the J gene lost 5 bases, with 15 bases spanning the gap. The CDR3 reads CASSTHEGSTEAFF. CDR3 coding DNA: TGTGCCAGCAGTACACATGAGGGCTCGACTGAAGCTTTCTTT.

The V and J genes are TRBV7-2 and TRBJ2-3, with TRBD1 identical over 7 bases. With 3 bases clipped from V and 2 bases from J, the junction kept 5 bases outside the gene matches. Germline values: CDR1 SGHTA, CDR2 FQGNSA. CDR3 length: 15 residues. CDR3 loop: CASSFQGVATDTQYF. CDR3 in DNA: TGTGCCAGCAGCTTCCAGGGGGTCGCCACAGATACGCAGTATTTT.

The chain links TRBV5-8 to TRBJ1-3, with 9 bases aligning to TRBD1. The V gene's germline CDR1 is SGHTS and CDR2 YDEGEE. V was pared by 6 bases and J by 9 bases, with 10 bases of the junction left unmatched. The CDR3 runs to 14 residues. This CDR3 is CASNPQGAPSTIYF. Here the CDR3 DNA reads TGTGCCAGCAACCCACAGGGGGCCCCTTCCACCATATATTTT.

The genes are TRBV7-2 and TRBJ2-2, with TRBD2 identical over 14 bases. The V segment lost 5 bases and the J segment 7 bases; nucleotides outside the gene matches: 6. CDR1 is SGHTA, CDR2 FQGNSA, per germline. The CDR3 is made up of 16 amino acids. CDR3 amino acids: CASSVTSGGANGELFF. CDR3 nucleotides: TGTGCCAGCAGCGTGACTAGCGGGGGGGCCAACGGGGAGCTGTTTTTT.

The chain uses TRBV24-1 and TRBJ2-3; D not resolved. With 12 bases removed from V and 2 bases from J, the gap between germline ends came to 17 bases. The CDR3 is 14 amino acids. Germline loops: CDR1 KGHDR, CDR2 SFDVKD. The chain's CDR3 is CAVSRNPSTDTQYF. CDR3 DNA sequence: TGTGCCGTTAGCCGTAATCCCTCCACAGATACGCAGTATTTT.

V is TRBV12-3 or TRBV12-4 and J is TRBJ2-7, with D tentatively TRBD1 (6 bases). The CDR3 has 12 residues. The V end lost 5 bases, the J end lost 4 bases, and 9 bases lay between the germline ends. CDR3 region: CASSKQGYEQYV. The CDR3 DNA is TGTGCCAGCAGTAAACAGGGATACGAGCAGTACGTC.

CDR3 residues: CASEDRLRNTEAFF. The CDR3 nucleotides read TGTGCCAGCGAGGACAGGTTAAGGAACACTGAAGCTTTCTTT. V usage is TRBV7-9 and J usage is TRBJ1-1; 7 nucleotides line up with TRBD1. Unmatched junction bases numbered 7, after V lost 8 bases and J lost 1 base. CDR1 and CDR2 from the germline V gene are SEHNR and FQNEAQ (reference sequence). CDR3 size: 14 residues.

This clone was counted between two and nine times. This chain links TRBV7-3 with TRBJ1-2, with 10 bases matching TRBD1. This CDR3 spans 15 amino acids. With 5 bases clipped from V and 7 bases from J, the junction kept 10 bases outside the gene matches. Germline CDR1 is SGHTA and CDR2 is FQGTGA. The CDR3 is CASSDRTGGSAGYTF. CDR3 DNA: TGTGCCAGCAGCGACCGGACAGGGGGGTCTGCTGGCTACACCTTC.

This chain uses TRBV28 with TRBJ2-1, with 10 bases lining up with TRBD2. Germline CDR1 reads MDHEN; CDR2 reads SYDVKM. The CDR3 is 19 residues long. Losses at the gene ends were 2 bases for V and 0 bases for J; bases not matched to a gene: 10. The CDR3 reads CASSLGSGGDASSYNEQFF. The CDR3 nucleotides are TGTGCCAGCAGTTTAGGAAGCGGGGGGGACGCAAGCTCCTACAATGAGCAGTTCTTC. The entire variable domain, with the rest obtained from reference TRBV28 and TRBJ2-1, is as follows: DVKVTQSSRYLVKRTGEKVFLECVQDMDHENMFWYRQDPGLGLRLIYFSYDVKMKEKGDIPEGYSVSREKKERFSLILESASTNQTSMYLCASSLGSGGDASSYNEQFFGPGTRLTVL.

In the case of this clone: This same CDR3 is encoded by further DNA sequences in the sample. V usage is TRBV28 and J usage is TRBJ1-2, with 10 positions matching TRBD1. After removal of 5 bases from V and 5 bases from J, the junction contained 2 bases not matched to a gene. The CDR3 runs to 13 residues. Per germline, CDR1 MDHEN and CDR2 SYDVKM. In DNA, the CDR3 is TGTGCCAGCAGTCCGGGACAGGGGTATGGCTACACCTTC. Protein: CASSPGQGYGYTF.

The chain is built from TRBV11-3 and TRBJ2-7, with 9 bases aligning to TRBD1. With V trimmed by 7 bases and J by 6 bases, 13 bases remained unmatched. The CDR3 loop spans 15 amino acids. CDR1 and CDR2 (germline): SGHNT, YENEEA. CDR3: CASTPFAGQGAEQYV. Here the CDR3 DNA reads TGTGCCAGCACCCCGTTTGCGGGACAGGGAGCCGAGCAGTACGTC.

A single count supports this clone. The genes are TRBV5-8 and TRBJ1-4; TRBD1 matches 11 bases. The CDR3 covers 15 residues. V was clipped by 0 bases and J by 8 bases; unmatched bases: 3. Germline loops: CDR1 SGHTS, CDR2 YDEGEE. The CDR3 reads CASSLVGQGGEKLFF. The CDR3 DNA reads as TGTGCCAGCAGCTTGGTGGGACAGGGGGGCGAAAAACTGTTTTTT. Looking up the rest from reference TRBV5-8 and TRBJ1-4 gives the full variable domain: EAGVTQSPTHLIKTRGQQATLRCSPISGHTSVYWYQQALGLGLQFLLWYDEGEERNRGNFPPRFSGRQFPNYSSELNVNALELEDSALYLCASSLVGQGGEKLFFGSGTQLSVL.

The rearrangement joins TRBV5-5 to TRBJ1-1; D might be TRBD1 (6 bases). The germline V gene encodes CDR1 SGHKS and CDR2 YYEKEE (reference sequence). CDR3 size: 12 residues. The germline V and J ends were trimmed by 2 bases and 5 bases, with 7 bases remaining between them. This chain's CDR3 is CASSFTGTEAFF. In DNA form, the CDR3 reads TGTGCCAGCAGCTTCACAGGGACTGAAGCTTTCTTT.

The chain joins TRBV6-6 to TRBJ1-1; 7 bases agree with TRBD1. Germline trimming cut 6 bases from V and 1 base from J; bases unmatched to any gene: 8. The CDR3 covers 15 residues. CDR1 MNHNY and CDR2 SVGAGI come from the germline V gene (reference sequence). CDR3 in amino acids: CASRPEQGTNTEAFF. CDR3 nucleotides: TGTGCCAGCAGACCGGAACAGGGGACGAACACTGAAGCTTTCTTT.

With regard to this clone: Other DNA sequences in this sample translate to the same CDR3. V usage is TRBV28 and J usage is TRBJ2-1; TRBD2 might be the D (6 bases). This CDR3 has 14 residues. The germline V gene encodes CDR1 MDHEN and CDR2 SYDVKM. V lost 3 bases, J lost 10 bases, and 16 bases lay in between. CDR3 region: CASSFSPGVREQFF. The DNA of the CDR3 is TGTGCCAGCAGTTTTTCCCCGGGAGTGAGGGAGCAGTTCTTC.

The chain combines TRBV7-2 with TRBJ2-5, with 9 bases that match TRBD2. In germline, CDR1 is SGHTA, CDR2 FQGNSA. Unmatched junction bases numbered 14, after V lost 6 bases and J lost 6 bases. There are 16 residues in the CDR3. The CDR3 DNA reads as TGTGCCAGCAGTCAAGGGGGCGGGGGGGCCTGGAAGACCCAGTACTTC. Amino acids: CASSQGGGGAWKTQYF.

The chain has TRBV5-1 and TRBJ1-3; TRBD1 might be the D (6 bases). Deletions cut 3 bases from V and 3 bases from J, with 16 bases between. Looked up from germline, CDR1 is SGHRS and CDR2 is YFSETQ. This CDR3 spans 16 amino acids. The CDR3 DNA reads TGCGCCAGCAGCTCCGGACAGCCAGCTAGTGGAAACACCATATATTTT. This encodes CASSSGQPASGNTIYF.

The chain has TRBV5-4 and TRBJ2-3; TRBD2 aligns across 8 bases. The CDR3 has 15 amino acids. Looked up from germline, CDR1 is SGHNT and CDR2 is YYREEE (reference sequence). The V gene end was trimmed by 2 bases and the J gene end by 4 bases; junction bases not matched to a gene: 6. DNA for the CDR3: TGTGCCAGCAGCTTTGCGGGGGGAAAAGCAGATACGCAGTATTTT. Translation: CASSFAGGKADTQYF.